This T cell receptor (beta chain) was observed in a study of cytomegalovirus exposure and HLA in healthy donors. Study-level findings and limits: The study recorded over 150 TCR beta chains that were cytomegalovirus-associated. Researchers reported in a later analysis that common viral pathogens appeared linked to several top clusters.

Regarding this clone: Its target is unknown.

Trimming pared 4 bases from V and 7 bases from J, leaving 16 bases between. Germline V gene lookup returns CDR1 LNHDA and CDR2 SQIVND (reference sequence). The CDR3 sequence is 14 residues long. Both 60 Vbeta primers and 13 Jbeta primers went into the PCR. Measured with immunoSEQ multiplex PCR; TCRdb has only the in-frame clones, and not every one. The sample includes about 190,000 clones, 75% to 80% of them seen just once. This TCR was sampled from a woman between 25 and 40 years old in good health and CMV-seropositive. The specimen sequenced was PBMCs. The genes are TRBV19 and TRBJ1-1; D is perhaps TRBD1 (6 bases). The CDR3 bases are TGTGCCAGTAGTACCTCAGGGGCGGGGGGTGAAGCTTTCTTT. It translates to CASSTSGAGGEAFF.